A single sample gave rise to the 14 T cell receptor beta chains below, sequenced in a study of chemoradiotherapy in HPV16-positive cancers. TCRdb's table, derived via immunoSEQ multiplex PCR, lists solely in-frame clones and lacks some. The table has some 800 clones, roughly 80% seen once. Sequencing was performed on tumor tissue, taken from a patient who underwent chemoradiotherapy. The receptors derive from a human donor with HPV-associated anogenital cancer.

V usage is TRBV6-4 and J usage is TRBJ2-5; D might be TRBD2 (5 bases). This CDR3 has 13 residues. Trimming cost V 4 bases and J 7 bases, with 13 bases left between them. The germline gives CDR1 MRHNA, CDR2 SNTAGT. The CDR3: CASSASYAGTQYF. The CDR3 DNA follows: TGTGCCAGCAGTGCCTCCTATGCGGGGACCCAGTACTTC.

The rearrangement uses TRBV4-2 and TRBJ2-1; TRBD2 matches 10 bases. The CDR3 contains 18 residues. V dropped 0 bases and J dropped 7; count of bases not matched to a gene: 12. Germline values: CDR1 LGHNA, CDR2 YNFKEQ. CDR3 loop: CASSQETSGGVVVNEQFF. The CDR3 nucleotides read TGTGCCAGCAGCCAAGAGACCAGCGGGGGGGTTGTGGTGAATGAGCAGTTCTTC.

The chain is built from TRBV6-1 and TRBJ2-1; 13 bases agree with TRBD2. The CDR3 is 17 residues long. With V trimmed by 4 bases and J by 5 bases, 8 bases remained unmatched. In germline, CDR1 is MNHNS, CDR2 SASEGT. Here the CDR3 DNA reads TGTGCCAGCAGTGCAAAAACCGGGACTAGCGGGAACAATGAGCAGTTCTTC. Its protein product is CASSAKTGTSGNNEQFF.

The J gene is TRBJ2-7, the V gene TRBV6-6, with a weak D call TRBD2 (5 bases). The V and J ends lost 4 bases and 6 bases respectively, with 10 bases between them. CDR1 and CDR2 from the germline V gene are MNHNY and SVGAGI (reference sequence). CDR3 length: 12 amino acids. CDR3: CASSSRRFEQYF. CDR3 DNA sequence: TGTGCCAGCAGTTCCCGGAGGTTCGAGCAGTACTTC.

The chain joins TRBV6-5 to TRBJ1-1, with 7 bases that match TRBD1. V trimming: 9 bases; J trimming: 7 bases; junction bases outside the gene matches: 8. The CDR3 runs to 12 residues. CDR1 and CDR2 from the germline V gene are MNHEY and SVGAGI. The CDR3 reads CASKTGRNEAFF. The CDR3 DNA follows: TGTGCCAGTAAGACAGGGAGGAATGAAGCTTTCTTT.

This chain's CDR3 is CASTQRGLPNEQFF. In nucleotides, the CDR3 is TGTGCCAGCACCCAAAGGGGTCTCCCCAATGAGCAGTTCTTC. J is TRBJ2-1 and V is TRBV6-5; the D gene is possibly TRBD1 (5 bases). The CDR3 is 14 amino acids. V was cut by 7 bases and J by 6 bases, with 16 bases left in between. Per germline, CDR1 MNHEY and CDR2 SVGAGI.

This clone appeared once. This sequence joins TRBV7-9 and TRBJ2-5; D is uncertain. The DNA end lines up better with TRBJ2-7; the J call may be wrong. The V gene's germline CDR1 is SEHNR and CDR2 FQNEAQ (reference sequence). The CDR3 extends over 12 amino acids. The CDR3 nucleotides are TGTGCCAGCAGCTTAGAATCCAGCGAGCAGTACTTC. Translating it yields CASSLESSEQYF.

The chain is built from TRBV5-1 and TRBJ1-2; TRBD1 is a possible D gene (6 bases). V lost 2 bases, J lost 6 bases, and 11 bases lay in between. There are 13 residues in the CDR3. Germline lookup yields CDR1 SGHRS and CDR2 YFSETQ. The CDR3 protein is CASSLQGTNGYTF. Written as DNA, the CDR3 is TGCGCCAGCAGCTTACAGGGTACAAATGGCTACACCTTC.

The chain has TRBV5-4 and TRBJ2-7, with 7 bases that match TRBD1. Germline V gene lookup returns CDR1 SGHNT and CDR2 YYREEE (reference sequence). V lost 3 bases and J lost 3; bases outside the gene matches: 3. The CDR3 spans 13 residues. The CDR3 DNA sequence: TGTGCCAGCAGCTCACGACAGGGCTACGAGCAGTACTTC. Translating it yields CASSSRQGYEQYF.

The V gene is TRBV18, the J gene TRBJ2-3, with 7 positions matching TRBD1. CDR3 size: 15 residues. V lost 6 bases to trimming and J lost 2 bases; unmatched junction nucleotides: 8. Looked up from germline, CDR1 is KGHSH and CDR2 is LQKENI. The CDR3 here is CASSSGQLFTDTQYF. CDR3 in DNA: TGTGCCAGCTCGTCGGGACAGTTATTCACAGATACGCAGTATTTT.

This clone was seen a single time. The CDR3 nucleotides read TGTGCCAGCAGCACAGATTCTGGGGCCAACGTCCTGACTTTC. This translates into CASSTDSGANVLTF. The V and J genes are TRBV6-4 and TRBJ2-6, with D uncertain. V lost 6 bases and J lost 1, with 7 bases in between. Per germline, CDR1 MRHNA and CDR2 SNTAGT. The CDR3 sequence is 14 residues long.

In this sample, this clone turned up a few times. The gene calls are TRBV4-2 and TRBJ1-1; no firm D call. The CDR3 loop spans 13 amino acids. Trimming shortened V by 1 base and J by 6 bases, and 9 bases separated the two germline ends. Germline V gives CDR1 LGHNA, CDR2 YNFKEQ. The CDR3 nucleotides read TGTGCCAGCAGCCAAGTGCCAGAATCTGAAGCTTTCTTT. As protein: CASSQVPESEAFF.

The gene calls are TRBV2 and TRBJ1-1; no clear D gene. Trimming removed 5 bases at V and 1 base at J, with 14 bases between. CDR1 SNHLY and CDR2 FYNNEI come from the germline V gene. This CDR3 is built from 15 residues. In DNA form, the CDR3 reads TGTGCCAGCAGTACCGGTTCCTGGGGGAACACTGAAGCTTTCTTT. Its protein product is CASSTGSWGNTEAFF.

The rearrangement links TRBV5-1 to TRBJ2-3, with TRBD2 matching 8 bases. Germline trimming cut 3 bases from V and 5 bases from J; bases unmatched to any gene: 11. Germline CDR1 is SGHRS and CDR2 is YFSETQ. There are 16 residues in the CDR3. This CDR3 is CASSWEVGGGLDTQYF. In DNA form, the CDR3 reads TGCGCCAGCAGCTGGGAGGTCGGCGGGGGGCTAGATACGCAGTATTTT. Looking up the rest from reference TRBV5-1 and TRBJ2-3 gives the full variable domain: KAGVTQTPRYLIKTRGQQVTLSCSPISGHRSVSWYQQTPGQGLQFLFEYFSETQRNKGNFPGRFSGRQFSNSRSEMNVSTLELGDSALYLCASSWEVGGGLDTQYFGPGTRLTVL.